The 22 T cell receptor beta chains below were found in one sample sequenced in a study of T cell responses to AZD1222 COVID-19 vaccine. TCRdb's copy holds only in-frame clones and misses some; the assay was immunoSEQ multiplex PCR. In the table there are just under 90,000 clones, around 88% of which are singletons. The material sequenced was peripheral blood, taken on day 0 of MenACWY control vaccination. These receptors all stem from an adult in good health.

The chain carries TRBV2 and TRBJ1-1, with unresolved D. This CDR3 comprises 17 residues. CDR1 and CDR2 (germline): SNHLY, FYNNEI. Trimming took 0 bases from V and 0 from J, leaving 14 bases between them. The CDR3 region has the DNA TGTGCCAGCAGTGAAGCGCCCGGGCGGAGGATGAACACTGAAGCTTTCTTT. It encodes CASSEAPGRRMNTEAFF.

V and J are TRBV9 and TRBJ2-5; D is undetermined. The CDR3 runs 14 residues. Germline values: CDR1 SGDLS, CDR2 YYNGEE. V was clipped by 4 bases and J by 5 bases, with 15 bases between them. CDR3 nucleotide sequence: TGTGCCAGCAGCTCCGACCCCAAAGGGGAGACCCAGTACTTC. Protein product: CASSSDPKGETQYF.

This clone was recorded once. The chain uses TRBV14 and TRBJ2-3; 9 bases match TRBD2. The length of the CDR3 is 15 residues. V dropped 4 bases and J dropped 8; count of bases not matched to a gene: 10. Germline loops: CDR1 SGHDN, CDR2 FVKESK. CDR3 in DNA: TGTGCCAGCAGCCGAGAGCGGGGGGCCCGCACTACGCAGTATTTT. This encodes CASSRERGARTTQYF.

This chain connects TRBV7-2 to TRBJ1-1; D gene ambiguous. Germline V gives CDR1 SGHTA, CDR2 FQGNSA. V was cut by 1 base and J by 11 bases, with 11 bases left in between. The CDR3 runs to 12 residues. CDR3 residues: CASSLVEGEAFF. The CDR3 DNA follows: TGTGCCAGCAGCTTAGTTGAGGGAGAGGCTTTCTTT.

The rearrangement joins TRBV6-2 or TRBV6-3 to TRBJ2-2, with 10 bases identical to TRBD2. With V trimmed by 5 bases and J by 3 bases, 3 bases remained unmatched. The CDR3 is made up of 15 amino acids. Germline lookup yields CDR1 MNHEY and CDR2 SVGEGT. CDR3 sequence (DNA): TGTGCCAGCAGTGCTAGCGGGGGCTACACCGGGGAGCTGTTTTTT. It codes for CASSASGGYTGELFF.

The V gene is TRBV3-1 (or the pseudogene TRBV3-2), the J gene TRBJ1-6, with 8 nucleotides matching TRBD1. V shed 1 base, J shed 10 bases, and the junction held 9 bases outside the gene matches. The CDR3 is 16 residues long. The V gene's germline CDR1 is LGHDT and CDR2 YNNKEL (reference sequence). CDR3 region: CASSQVGTGEESPLHF. The CDR3 DNA sequence: TGTGCCAGCAGCCAAGTTGGGACAGGTGAAGAATCACCCCTCCACTTT.

J is TRBJ2-7 and V is TRBV7-2, with 7 bases fitting TRBD2. Germline trimming cut 4 bases from V and 1 base from J; bases unmatched to any gene: 13. CDR3 length: 17 residues. Germline values: CDR1 SGHTA, CDR2 FQGNSA. CDR3 DNA sequence: TGTGCCAGCAGCTCACAATTCCTAGCGGTAGCATCCTACGAGCAGTACTTC. As protein: CASSSQFLAVASYEQYF.

This clone has just a few counts. The CDR3 sequence is CASRLTESSYEQYF. The CDR3 DNA reads TGTGCCAGTAGATTGACAGAATCCTCCTACGAGCAGTACTTC. The V and J genes are TRBV19 and TRBJ2-7; maybe TRBD1 (5 bases). CDR3 length: 14 residues. Germline assignment: CDR1 LNHDA and CDR2 SQIVND (reference sequence). The germline V and J ends were trimmed by 6 bases and 0 bases, with 12 bases remaining between them.

This chain links TRBV4-1 with TRBJ1-2; 8 bases match TRBD1. The CDR3 is 15 amino acids. Germline V CDR1 and CDR2: MGHRA, YSYEKL. After removal of 0 bases from V and 7 bases from J, the junction contained 7 bases not matched to a gene. The CDR3 protein is CASSQDRTGKGGYTF. As DNA, the CDR3 is TGCGCCAGCAGCCAAGATCGGACAGGGAAAGGTGGCTACACCTTC.

This clone was counted between two and nine times. This sequence joins TRBV29-1 and TRBJ1-4, with no clear D. The CDR3 is made up of 10 amino acids. The germline CDR1 and CDR2 sequences are SQVTM and ANQGSEA. V was pared by 4 bases and J by 8 bases, with 5 bases between. CDR3 bases: TGCAGCGTTGGCATCGAAAAACTGTTTTTT. This codes for CSVGIEKLFF.

The gene calls are TRBV5-4 and TRBJ2-2; either TRBD1 or TRBD2 may supply D (5 bases each). CDR3 length: 17 amino acids. CDR1 is SGHNT, CDR2 YYREEE, per germline (reference sequence). With 0 bases removed from V and 5 bases from J, the gap between germline ends came to 17 bases. As DNA, the CDR3 is TGTGCCAGCAGCTTGGCCTCTCTCGGGGCTCGGACCGGGGAGCTGTTTTTT. This codes for CASSLASLGARTGELFF.

The chain recombines TRBV19 with TRBJ1-2; 8 nucleotides match TRBD1. The CDR3 is 15 amino acids. The V gene's germline CDR1 is LNHDA and CDR2 SQIVND (reference sequence). V shed 5 bases and J 6 bases; nucleotides not matched to a gene: 11. The CDR3 loop is CASSSPWTGLNGYTF. Here the CDR3 DNA reads TGTGCCAGTAGTTCCCCGTGGACAGGGTTGAATGGCTACACCTTC.

This clone occurred a few times. The V gene is TRBV12-3 or TRBV12-4, the J gene TRBJ2-7; D ambiguous. V was trimmed by 8 bases and J by 2 bases, leaving 13 bases between them. The CDR3 loop spans 13 amino acids. CDR3 loop: CASGQHPAYEQYF. CDR3 coding DNA: TGTGCCAGCGGTCAACACCCTGCCTACGAGCAGTACTTC.

This clone was counted once. This rearrangement joins TRBV5-5 to TRBJ1-1, with 9 bases aligning to TRBD1. The trim removed 4 bases at V and 4 bases at J, leaving 8 bases unmatched. The CDR3 loop spans 15 amino acids. Germline assignment: CDR1 SGHKS and CDR2 YYEKEE (reference sequence). The CDR3, as DNA: TGTGCCAGCAGCCTTGTACAGGGGGCGGGCACTGAAGCTTTCTTT. Its protein product is CASSLVQGAGTEAFF.

The chain carries TRBV29-1 and TRBJ1-5; weak D call: TRBD1 (5 bases). Germline CDR1 and CDR2: SQVTM and ANQGSEA. This CDR3 spans 12 amino acids. The ends were cut back, 7 bases at V and 3 bases at J, with 10 bases in the middle. The DNA for the CDR3 is TGCAGCGCCAGACAGAACAATCAGCCCCAGCATTTT. This sequence encodes CSARQNNQPQHF. Filled out from reference TRBV29-1 and TRBJ1-5, the complete variable domain reads SAVISQKPSRDICQRGTSLTIQCQVDSQVTMMFWYRQQPGQSLTLIATANQGSEATYESGFVIDKFPISRPNLTFSTLTVSNMSPEDSSIYLCSARQNNQPQHFGDGTRLSIL.

J is TRBJ2-2 and V is TRBV7-2, with D maybe TRBD1 (6 bases). V was shortened by 1 base and J by 0 bases, with 9 bases between the two germline ends. CDR1 and CDR2 (germline): SGHTA, FQGNSA. CDR3 size: 16 residues. The CDR3 region is CASSLGGPANTGELFF. The CDR3, as DNA: TGTGCCAGCAGCTTAGGGGGGCCCGCGAACACCGGGGAGCTGTTTTTT.

The chain combines TRBV7-9 with TRBJ2-3, with 10 positions matching TRBD2. With V trimmed by 2 bases and J by 6 bases, 8 bases remained unmatched. The CDR3 has 16 amino acids. Germline assignment: CDR1 SEHNR and CDR2 FQNEAQ (reference sequence). The CDR3 loop is CASSLRSSGGPDTQYF. In nucleotides, the CDR3 is TGTGCCAGCAGCTTAAGGTCTAGCGGGGGTCCGGATACGCAGTATTTT.

The genes are TRBV5-6 and TRBJ2-7; D is uncertain. The V and J ends lost 7 bases and 6 bases respectively, with 17 bases between them. Germline CDR1 reads SGHDT; CDR2 reads YYEEEE. This CDR3 has 13 residues. Written as DNA, the CDR3 is TGTGCCAGCGAGATTCTAGTTCTCGGCGAGCAGTACTTC. This codes for CASEILVLGEQYF.

V gene TRBV2 combines with J gene TRBJ1-5; 7 bases are a match to TRBD1. CDR1 is SNHLY, CDR2 FYNNEI, per germline. J was trimmed by 1 base and V by 6 bases; bases with no gene match: 3. CDR3 size: 14 residues. CDR3 in amino acids: CASRSRGSNQPQHF. For the CDR3, the DNA is TGTGCCAGCAGAAGCAGGGGGAGCAATCAGCCCCAGCATTTT.

This clone is a singleton in its sample. V gene TRBV19 combines with J gene TRBJ1-6, with D unclear. CDR3 length: 17 amino acids. Germline lookup yields CDR1 LNHDA and CDR2 SQIVND (reference sequence). V gave up 3 bases and J gave up 0 bases, with 12 bases separating them. The CDR3 coding sequence is TGTGCCAGTAGTATTCAAGGTTCTAGCTCCTATAATTCACCCCTCCACTTT. Amino acid sequence: CASSIQGSSSYNSPLHF. Together with reference TRBV19 and TRBJ1-6, the CDR3 gives the full variable domain: DGGITQSPKYLFRKEGQNVTLSCEQNLNHDAMYWYRQDPGQGLRLIYYSQIVNDFQKGDIAEGYSVSREKKESFPLTVTSAQKNPTAFYLCASSIQGSSSYNSPLHFGNGTRLTVT.

The gene calls are TRBV4-2 and TRBJ1-3; possibly TRBD1 for D (5 bases). The germline gives CDR1 LGHNA, CDR2 YNFKEQ. The V gene lost 1 base and the J gene lost 0 bases, with 10 bases spanning the gap. This CDR3 has 16 residues. The CDR3 region is CASSQGGANSGNTIYF. DNA for the CDR3: TGTGCCAGCAGCCAAGGGGGCGCTAACTCTGGAAACACCATATATTTT.

This sequence joins TRBV19 and TRBJ2-2; the match to TRBD1 covers 11 bases. The CDR3 extends over 16 amino acids. The germline V gene encodes CDR1 LNHDA and CDR2 SQIVND (reference sequence). V was pared by 1 base and J by 5 bases, with 3 bases of the junction left unmatched. CDR3 sequence reads: CASSIAGQGDTGELFF. The CDR3 DNA sequence: TGTGCCAGTAGTATAGCGGGACAGGGGGATACCGGGGAGCTGTTTTTT.